One and the same sample provided the 3 T cell receptor beta chains below, sequenced in a study of CXCR3-negative and CXCR3-positive naive CD8 T cells. Libraries of TRB cDNA were made by 5' RACE and carried UMIs. Each CDR3 protein gets one entry in TCRdb, which reprocessed the 5' RACE reads and gives no DNA. In all, the sample yields tens of thousands of distinct CDR3 sequences. Specimen: memory CD8+ T cells from blood. These receptors were obtained from a human donor in good health. Some clones in this sample may be carry-over from other donors' samples.

The chain employs TRBV20-1 and TRBJ1-1; the TCRdb D gene call, TRBD1, has no DNA to confirm it. This CDR3 has 12 residues. Germline CDR1 DFQATT, CDR2 SNEGSKA (reference sequence). CDR3 protein: CSASPGRAEAFF.

The chain couples TRBV19 to TRBJ1-1; no DNA is available, so the TRBD1 call from TCRdb remains unchecked. The germline V gene has CDR1 LNHDA and CDR2 SQIVND (reference sequence). This CDR3 is built from 13 residues. CDR3 sequence reads: CARGQKMNTEAFF.

The rearrangement joins TRBV4-3 to TRBJ2-6. The length of the CDR3 is 16 residues. Germline V lookup: CDR1 LGHNA, CDR2 YSLEER. The CDR3 loop reads CASSQDSGAGANVLTF.